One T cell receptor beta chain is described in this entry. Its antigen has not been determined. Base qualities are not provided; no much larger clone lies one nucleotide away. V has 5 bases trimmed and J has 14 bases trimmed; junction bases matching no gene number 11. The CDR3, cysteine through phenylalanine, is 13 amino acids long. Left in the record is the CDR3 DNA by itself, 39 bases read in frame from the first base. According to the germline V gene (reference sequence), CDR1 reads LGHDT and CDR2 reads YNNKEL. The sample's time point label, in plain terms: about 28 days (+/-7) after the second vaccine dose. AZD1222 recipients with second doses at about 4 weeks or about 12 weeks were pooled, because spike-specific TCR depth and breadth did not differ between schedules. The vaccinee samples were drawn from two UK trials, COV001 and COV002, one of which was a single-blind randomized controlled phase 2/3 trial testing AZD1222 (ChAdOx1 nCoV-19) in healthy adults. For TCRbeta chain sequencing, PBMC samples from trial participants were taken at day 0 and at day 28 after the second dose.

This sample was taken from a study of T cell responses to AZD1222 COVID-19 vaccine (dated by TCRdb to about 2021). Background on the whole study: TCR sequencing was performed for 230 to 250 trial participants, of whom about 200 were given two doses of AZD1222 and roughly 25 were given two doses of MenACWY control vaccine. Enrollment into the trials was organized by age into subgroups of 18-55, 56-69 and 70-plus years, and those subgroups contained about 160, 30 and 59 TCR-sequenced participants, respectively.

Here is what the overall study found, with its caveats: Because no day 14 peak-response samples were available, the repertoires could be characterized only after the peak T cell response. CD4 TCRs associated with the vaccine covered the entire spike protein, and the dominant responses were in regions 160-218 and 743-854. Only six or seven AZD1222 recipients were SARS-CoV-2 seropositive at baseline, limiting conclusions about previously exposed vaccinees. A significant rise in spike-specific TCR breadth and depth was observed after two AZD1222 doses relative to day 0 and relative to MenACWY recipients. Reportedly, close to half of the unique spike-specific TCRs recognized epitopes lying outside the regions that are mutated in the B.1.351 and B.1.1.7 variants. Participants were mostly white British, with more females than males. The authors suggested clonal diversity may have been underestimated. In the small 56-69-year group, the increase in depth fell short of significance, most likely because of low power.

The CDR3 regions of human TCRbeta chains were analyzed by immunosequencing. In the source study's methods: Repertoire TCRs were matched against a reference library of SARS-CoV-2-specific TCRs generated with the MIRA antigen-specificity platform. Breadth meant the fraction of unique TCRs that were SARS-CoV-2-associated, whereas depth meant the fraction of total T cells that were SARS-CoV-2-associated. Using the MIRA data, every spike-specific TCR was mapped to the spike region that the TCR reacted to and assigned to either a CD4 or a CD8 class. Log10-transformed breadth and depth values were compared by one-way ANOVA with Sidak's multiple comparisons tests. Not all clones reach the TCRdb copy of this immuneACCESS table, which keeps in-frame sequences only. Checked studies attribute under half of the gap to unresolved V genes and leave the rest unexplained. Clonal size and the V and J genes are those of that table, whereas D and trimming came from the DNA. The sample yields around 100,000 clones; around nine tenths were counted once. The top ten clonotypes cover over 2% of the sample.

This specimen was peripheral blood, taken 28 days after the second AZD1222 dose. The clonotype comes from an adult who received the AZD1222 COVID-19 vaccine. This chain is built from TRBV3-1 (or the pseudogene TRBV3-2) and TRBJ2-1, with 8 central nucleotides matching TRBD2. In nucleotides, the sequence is TGTGCCAGCAGCGAGGCTAGCGGGTTGGGCGAGTTCTTC. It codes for CASSEASGLGEFF.